This T cell receptor (beta chain) comes out of a study of cytomegalovirus exposure and HLA in healthy donors. Across the study: Earlier, 95 million to 130 million unique TCR beta sequences were recovered from about 179 million T cells by an analysis. Study results and limitations: Of the V segments, some could not be distinguished, including TRBV6-2 and TRBV6-3, and were excluded. The investigators catalogued some 150 TCR beta chains as cytomegalovirus-associated. Among the CMV-associated chains, three were confirmed in vitro as specific for CMV antigens.

There are 16 residues in the CDR3. CDR1 and CDR2 from the germline V gene are SGHDT and YYEEEE. Germline trimming cut 3 bases from V and 3 bases from J; bases unmatched to any gene: 7. Amplification used 60 Vbeta primers and 13 Jbeta primers. TCRdb's copy holds only in-frame clones and misses some; the assay was immunoSEQ multiplex PCR. The table has some 150,000 clones, roughly two thirds seen once. With respect to this clone: Its antigen is as yet unknown.

This receptor was obtained from a woman aged 30 to 39 in good health and CMV-seronegative. This chain joins TRBV5-6 and TRBJ2-7; the match to TRBD2 covers 12 bases. The sequencing sample was made of PBMCs. The CDR3 sequence is CASSYRLAGAGYEQYF. CDR3 DNA sequence: TGTGCCAGCAGCTACAGACTAGCGGGAGCCGGCTACGAGCAGTACTTC.